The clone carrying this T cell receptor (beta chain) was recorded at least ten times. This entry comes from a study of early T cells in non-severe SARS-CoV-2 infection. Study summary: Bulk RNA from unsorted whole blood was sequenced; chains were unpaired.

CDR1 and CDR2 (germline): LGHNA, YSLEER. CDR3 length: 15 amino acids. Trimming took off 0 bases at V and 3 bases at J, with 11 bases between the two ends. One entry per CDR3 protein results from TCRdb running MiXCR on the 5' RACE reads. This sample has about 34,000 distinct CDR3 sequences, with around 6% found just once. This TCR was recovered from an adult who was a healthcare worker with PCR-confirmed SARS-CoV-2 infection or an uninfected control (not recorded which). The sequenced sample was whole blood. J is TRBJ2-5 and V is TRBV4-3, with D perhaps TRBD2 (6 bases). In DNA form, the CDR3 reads TGCGCCAGCAGCCAAGATAACGGCGGGAAAGAGACCCAGTACTTC. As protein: CASSQDNGGKETQYF.